Below are 5 T cell receptor beta chains sequenced from a single sample in a study of Tregs in tolerant kidney transplant recipients. Assay: immunoSEQ multiplex PCR; the TCRdb copy retains only in-frame clones and omits some. The sample holds approximately 11,000 clones, around nine tenths seen once. For these receptors, no antigen is known. Here the sequenced sample was Tregs from blood cultured with allogeneic cells, taken before the transplant. The receptors derive from a human patient who received a combined kidney and bone marrow transplant.

The rearrangement uses TRBV7-3 and TRBJ1-3; D gene ambiguous. V was cut by 0 bases and J by 1 base, with 22 bases left in between. The germline gives CDR1 SGHTA, CDR2 FQGTGA. CDR3 length: 20 amino acids. The DNA for the CDR3 is TGTGCCAGCAGCTTAACGAGGAGGGCAAGGAGGACTTCTTCTGGAAACACCATATATTTT. Translation: CASSLTRRARRTSSGNTIYF. Drawing the rest from reference TRBV7-3 and TRBJ1-3, the complete variable domain is GAGVSQTPSNKVTEKGKYVELRCDPISGHTALYWYRQSLGQGPEFLIYFQGTGAADDSGLPNDRFFAVRPEGSVSTLKIQRTERGDSAVYLCASSLTRRARRTSSGNTIYFGEGSWLTVV.

CDR3 nucleotides: TGCGCCAGCAGCTTGGTGGGGTGGGAAGAGACCCAGTACTTC. This sequence encodes CASSLVGWEETQYF. V gene TRBV5-1 combines with J gene TRBJ2-5; the D is unclear. There are 14 residues in the CDR3. The V end lost 0 bases, the J end lost 3 bases, and 9 bases lay between the germline ends. The germline gives CDR1 SGHRS, CDR2 YFSETQ. Using reference TRBV5-1 and TRBJ2-5 for the parts outside the CDR3, the full variable domain is KAGVTQTPRYLIKTRGQQVTLSCSPISGHRSVSWYQQTPGQGLQFLFEYFSETQRNKGNFPGRFSGRQFSNSRSEMNVSTLELGDSALYLCASSLVGWEETQYFGPGTRLLVL.

The gene calls are TRBV4-1 and TRBJ2-2; 7 nucleotides match TRBD2. This CDR3 is built from 16 residues. V was pared by 4 bases and J by 3 bases, with 8 bases of the junction left unmatched. Germline CDR1 MGHRA, CDR2 YSYEKL. The CDR3 region has the DNA TGCGCCAGCAGCCGTCTCGGGGGGACCTACACCGGGGAGCTGTTTTTT. Protein: CASSRLGGTYTGELFF.

The chain joins TRBV18 to TRBJ2-5; D is uncertain. CDR1 and CDR2 from the germline V gene are KGHSH and LQKENI. V was shortened by 3 bases and J by 5 bases, with 7 bases between the two germline ends. This CDR3 has 12 amino acids. The CDR3 DNA reads TGTGCCAGCTCACCTTACGGGGAGACCCAGTACTTC. It codes for CASSPYGETQYF.

This clone was recorded only once. This rearrangement joins TRBV28 to TRBJ2-3; tentative D call: TRBD1 (6 bases). This CDR3 is built from 15 residues. Per germline, CDR1 MDHEN and CDR2 SYDVKM. Trimming stripped 6 bases from V and 2 bases from J, with 15 bases between. This CDR3 is CASRDPGQPTDTQYF. The CDR3 DNA is TGTGCCAGCAGGGACCCGGGACAACCCACAGATACGCAGTATTTT.